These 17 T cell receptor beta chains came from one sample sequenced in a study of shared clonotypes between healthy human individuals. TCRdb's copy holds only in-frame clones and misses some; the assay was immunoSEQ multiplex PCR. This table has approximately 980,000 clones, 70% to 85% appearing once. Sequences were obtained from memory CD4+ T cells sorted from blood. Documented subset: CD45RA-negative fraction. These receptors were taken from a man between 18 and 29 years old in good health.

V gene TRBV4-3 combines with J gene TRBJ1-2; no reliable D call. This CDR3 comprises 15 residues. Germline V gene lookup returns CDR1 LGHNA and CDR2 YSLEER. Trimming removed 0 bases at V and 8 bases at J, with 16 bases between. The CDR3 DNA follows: TGCGCCAGCAGCCAAGACCCCCTGGGAGCGGTAGGCTACACCTTC. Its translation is CASSQDPLGAVGYTF.

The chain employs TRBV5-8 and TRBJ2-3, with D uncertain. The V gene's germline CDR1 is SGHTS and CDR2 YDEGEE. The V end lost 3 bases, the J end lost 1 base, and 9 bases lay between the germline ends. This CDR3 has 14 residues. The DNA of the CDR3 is TGTGCCAGCAGCTCACGTGCTGGCACAGATACGCAGTATTTT. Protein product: CASSSRAGTDTQYF.

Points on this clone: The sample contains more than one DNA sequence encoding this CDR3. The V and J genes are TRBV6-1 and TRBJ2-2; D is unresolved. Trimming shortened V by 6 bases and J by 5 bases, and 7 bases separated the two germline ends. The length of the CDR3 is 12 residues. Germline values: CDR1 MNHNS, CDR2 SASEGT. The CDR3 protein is CASSGGTGELFF. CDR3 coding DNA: TGTGCCAGCAGCGGTGGTACCGGGGAGCTGTTTTTT.

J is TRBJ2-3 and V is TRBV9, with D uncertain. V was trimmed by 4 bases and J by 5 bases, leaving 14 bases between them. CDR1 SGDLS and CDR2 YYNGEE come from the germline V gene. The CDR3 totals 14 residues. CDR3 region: CASSSQTVRDTQYF. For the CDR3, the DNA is TGTGCCAGCAGCTCACAGACCGTGAGAGATACGCAGTATTTT.

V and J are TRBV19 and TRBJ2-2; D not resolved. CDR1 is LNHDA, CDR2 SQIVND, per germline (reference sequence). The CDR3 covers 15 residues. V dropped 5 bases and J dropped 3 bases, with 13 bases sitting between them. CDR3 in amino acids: CASSAPRKDTGELFF. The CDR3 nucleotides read TGTGCCAGTAGTGCCCCACGAAAAGACACCGGGGAGCTGTTTTTT.

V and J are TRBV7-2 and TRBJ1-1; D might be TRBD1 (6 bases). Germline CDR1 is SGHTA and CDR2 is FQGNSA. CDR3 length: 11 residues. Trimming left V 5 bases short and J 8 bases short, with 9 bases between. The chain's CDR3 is CASSRGQEAFF. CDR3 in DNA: TGTGCCAGCAGCCGAGGACAGGAAGCTTTCTTT.

CDR3 protein: CASSPITTNTEAFF. The CDR3 bases are TGTGCCAGCTCACCAATCACAACGAACACTGAAGCTTTCTTT. The V call is TRBV18, the J call TRBJ1-1; D not resolved. CDR1 and CDR2 (germline): KGHSH, LQKENI. The CDR3 consists of 14 residues. Trimming pared 2 bases from V and 1 base from J, leaving 8 bases between. The full variable domain, with the rest looked up from reference TRBV18 and TRBJ1-1, is NAGVMQNPRHLVRRRGQEARLRCSPMKGHSHVYWYRQLPEEGLKFMVYLQKENIIDESGMPKERFSAEFPKEGPSILRIQQVVRGDSAAYFCASSPITTNTEAFFGQGTRLTVV.

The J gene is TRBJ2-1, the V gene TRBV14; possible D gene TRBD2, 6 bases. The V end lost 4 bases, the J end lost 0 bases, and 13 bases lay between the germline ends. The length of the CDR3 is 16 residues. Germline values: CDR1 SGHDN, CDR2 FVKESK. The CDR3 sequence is CASSLLETSSYNEQFF. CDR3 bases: TGTGCCAGCAGCCTACTTGAGACTAGCTCCTACAATGAGCAGTTCTTC.

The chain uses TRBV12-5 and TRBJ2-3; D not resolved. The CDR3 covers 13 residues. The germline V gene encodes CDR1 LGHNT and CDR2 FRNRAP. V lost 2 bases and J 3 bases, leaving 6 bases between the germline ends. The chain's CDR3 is CASGLSWTDTQYF. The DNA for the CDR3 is TGTGCTAGTGGTTTGTCGTGGACAGATACGCAGTATTTT.

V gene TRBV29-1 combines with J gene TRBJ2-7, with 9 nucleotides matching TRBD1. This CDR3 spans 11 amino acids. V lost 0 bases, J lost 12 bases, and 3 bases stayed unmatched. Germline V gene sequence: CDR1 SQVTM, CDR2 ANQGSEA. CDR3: CSVEEQGARYF. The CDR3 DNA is TGCAGCGTTGAAGAACAGGGGGCTCGGTACTTC.

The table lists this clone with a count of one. CDR3 protein: CASSPSWDRDGYTF. The CDR3 DNA follows: TGTGCCAGCAGCCCATCATGGGACAGGGATGGCTACACCTTC. The chain employs TRBV7-9 and TRBJ1-2; TRBD1 matches 9 bases. Germline V lookup: CDR1 SEHNR, CDR2 FQNEAQ (reference sequence). Losses at the gene ends were 5 bases for V and 6 bases for J; bases not matched to a gene: 7. The CDR3 runs to 14 residues.

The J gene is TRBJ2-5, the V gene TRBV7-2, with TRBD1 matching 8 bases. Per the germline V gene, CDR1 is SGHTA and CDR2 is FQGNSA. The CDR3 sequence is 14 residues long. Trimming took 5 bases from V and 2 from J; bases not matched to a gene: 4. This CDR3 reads CASSNRQGQETQYF. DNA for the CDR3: TGTGCCAGCAGCAACCGACAGGGGCAAGAGACCCAGTACTTC. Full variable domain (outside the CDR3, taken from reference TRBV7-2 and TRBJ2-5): GAGVSQSPSNKVTEKGKDVELRCDPISGHTALYWYRQSLGQGLEFLIYFQGNSAPDKSGLPSDRFSAERTGGSVSTLTIQRTQQEDSAVYLCASSNRQGQETQYFGPGTRLLVL.

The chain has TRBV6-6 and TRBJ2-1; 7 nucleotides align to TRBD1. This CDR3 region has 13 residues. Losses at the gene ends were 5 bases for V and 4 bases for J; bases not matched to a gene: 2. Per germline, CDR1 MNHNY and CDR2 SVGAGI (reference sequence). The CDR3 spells CASSRGQYNEQFF. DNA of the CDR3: TGTGCCAGCAGTAGGGGACAGTACAATGAGCAGTTCTTC.

The CDR3 nucleotides read TGTGCCTGGATGTCCGGACGGAACACTGAAGCTTTCTTT. Protein product: CAWMSGRNTEAFF. The genes are TRBV30 and TRBJ1-1; D gene uncertain. Per the germline V gene, CDR1 is GTSNPN and CDR2 is SVGIG (reference sequence). The CDR3 length is 13 residues. The V end was cut by 4 bases, the J end by 1 base, with 10 bases between.

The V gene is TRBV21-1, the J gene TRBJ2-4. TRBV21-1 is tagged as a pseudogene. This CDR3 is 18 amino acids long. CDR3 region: CASRRAEEGEKSKNIQYF. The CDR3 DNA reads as TGTGCCAGCAGACGAGCGGAGGAGGGGGAGAAATCCAAAAACATTCAGTACTTC.

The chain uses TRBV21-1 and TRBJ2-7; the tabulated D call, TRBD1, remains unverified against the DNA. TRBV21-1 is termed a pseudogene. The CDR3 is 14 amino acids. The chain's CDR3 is CASSSRTRRIEQYF. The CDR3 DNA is TGTGCCAGCAGCTCTCGGACACGGCGCATCGAGCAGTACTTC.

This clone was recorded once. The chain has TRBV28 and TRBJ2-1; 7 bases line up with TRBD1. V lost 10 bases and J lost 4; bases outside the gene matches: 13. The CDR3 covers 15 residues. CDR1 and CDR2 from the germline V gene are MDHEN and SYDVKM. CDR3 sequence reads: CATNRGTSNYNEQFF. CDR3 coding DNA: TGTGCCACTAACAGGGGAACCTCTAATTACAATGAGCAGTTCTTC.